This T cell receptor beta chain was sequenced during a study of shared clonotypes between healthy human individuals. Study details: Per donor, CD8 memory used one plate, CD8 naive used two, CD4 memory used three and CD4 naive used three. Study results and caveats: Specimens sampled were limited to blood, with tissue repertoires likely differing.

Comments on this clone: No antigen is known for it.

Each cell subset's genomic DNA was divided evenly among several immunoSEQ plates. In the authors' methods: Junction-only sequences produced by ImmunoSEQ had no quality scores, so filtering differed. Clones were read by immunoSEQ multiplex PCR, and TCRdb kept only the in-frame ones, dropping some. The V and J calls and clone size were taken over from that table, and D and trimming were inferred from the DNA. The sample holds 2 million to 2.5 million clones; over 85% are singletons and the top ten take 0.39%. Sequencing was done on a sample of naive CD4+ T cells from PBMCs. The sample's subset: CD45RA+ positively selected. The clonotype originates from a man between 18 and 29 years old in good health. Some clones in this sample may be carry-over from other donors' samples.

CDR3 region: CASSPTDGANEQFF. In DNA, the CDR3 is TGTGCCAGTAGTCCGACCGACGGCGCTAATGAGCAGTTCTTC. The chain recombines TRBV19 with TRBJ2-1; D not resolved. The CDR3 is 14 amino acids. Trimming removed 5 bases at V and 7 bases at J, with 15 bases between. Germline V gives CDR1 LNHDA, CDR2 SQIVND (reference sequence).